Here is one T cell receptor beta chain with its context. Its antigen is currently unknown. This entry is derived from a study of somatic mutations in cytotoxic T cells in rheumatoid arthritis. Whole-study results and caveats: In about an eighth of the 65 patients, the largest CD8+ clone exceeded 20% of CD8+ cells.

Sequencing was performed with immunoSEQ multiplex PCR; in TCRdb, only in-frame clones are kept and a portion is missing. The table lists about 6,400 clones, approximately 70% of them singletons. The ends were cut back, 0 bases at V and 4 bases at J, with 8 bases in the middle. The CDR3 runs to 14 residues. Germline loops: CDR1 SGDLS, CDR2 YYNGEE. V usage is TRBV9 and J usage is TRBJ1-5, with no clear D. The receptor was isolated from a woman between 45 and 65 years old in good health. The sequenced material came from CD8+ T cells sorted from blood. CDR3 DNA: TGTGCCAGCAGCGTAGGGAGCGGTAATCAGCCCCAGCATTTT. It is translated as CASSVGSGNQPQHF.